A single sample is the source of the 14 T cell receptor beta chains below, sequenced in a study of blood T cell repertoires in COVID-19. Assay used: immunoSEQ multiplex PCR; TCRdb lists only in-frame clones, some missing. The top ten hold about 1.1% of the sample, which has fewer than 300,000 clones, 80% to 95% seen once. Specimen: PBMCs or T cells enriched from blood (not recorded which). The receptors originated from a woman aged 30 to 39 who had recovered from COVID-19.

The chain joins TRBV7-3 to TRBJ1-5; unclear D gene. Per the germline V gene, CDR1 is SGHTA and CDR2 is FQGTGA. V was clipped by 1 base and J by 3 bases, with 13 bases between them. The CDR3 has 16 residues. The CDR3 here is CASSLNKSHPNQPQHF. Here the CDR3 DNA reads TGTGCCAGCAGCTTAAATAAGTCACACCCCAATCAGCCCCAGCATTTT.

This chain links TRBV24-1 with TRBJ2-1, with 7 positions matching TRBD1. In germline, CDR1 is KGHDR, CDR2 SFDVKD. After removal of 8 bases from V and 4 bases from J, the junction contained 7 bases not matched to a gene. CDR3 size: 14 residues. The CDR3 spells CATTGTALYNEQFF. The CDR3 DNA follows: TGTGCCACCACCGGGACAGCGCTTTACAATGAGCAGTTCTTC.

The chain is built from TRBV4-2 and TRBJ2-1; TRBD2 aligns across 8 bases. The CDR3 sequence is 16 residues long. V trimming: 0 bases; J trimming: 2 bases; junction bases outside the gene matches: 3. Per germline, CDR1 LGHNA and CDR2 YNFKEQ. The CDR3 region has the DNA TGTGCCAGCAGCCAAGATCCAGCGGGAGCCTACAATGAGCAGTTCTTC. This sequence encodes CASSQDPAGAYNEQFF.

The rearrangement uses TRBV10-1 and TRBJ2-1; TRBD2 aligns across 16 bases. The J segment lost 0 bases and the V segment lost 2 bases, leaving 4 bases of the junction unmatched. The CDR3 has 19 residues. Germline CDR1 and CDR2: WNHNN and SYGVQD (reference sequence). The CDR3 loop reads CASSEGGLAGGSSYNEQFF. Here the CDR3 DNA reads TGCGCCAGCAGTGAGGGGGGACTAGCGGGAGGGAGCTCCTACAATGAGCAGTTCTTC.

The CDR3 here is CASSLPVADTQYF. In nucleotides, the CDR3 is TGTGCCAGCAGCCTTCCAGTAGCGGATACGCAGTATTTT. The chain recombines TRBV11-3 with TRBJ2-3; the D gene is possibly TRBD2 (5 bases). With 5 bases removed from V and 6 bases from J, the gap between germline ends came to 12 bases. The CDR3 spans 13 residues. Germline V gene lookup returns CDR1 SGHNT and CDR2 YENEEA.

A word on this clone: The same CDR3 is also encoded by other DNA sequences in this sample. V gene TRBV19 combines with J gene TRBJ2-5, with 7 nucleotides matching TRBD1. The J segment lost 2 bases and the V segment lost 3 bases, leaving 3 bases of the junction unmatched. Germline CDR1 reads LNHDA; CDR2 reads SQIVND (reference sequence). This CDR3 has 14 residues. CDR3 nucleotide sequence: TGTGCCAGTAGTATTGGGACAGCTCAAGAGACCCAGTACTTC. Amino acids: CASSIGTAQETQYF.

V gene TRBV7-2 combines with J gene TRBJ2-7; 7 bases agree with TRBD1. The CDR3 is 16 residues long. The ends lost 5 bases at V and 4 bases at J; junction bases unmatched: 14. Germline V gene lookup returns CDR1 SGHTA and CDR2 FQGNSA. DNA of the CDR3: TGTGCCAGCAGCCAATTCCCGTCGACAGGGTTGTACGAGCAGTACTTC. It codes for CASSQFPSTGLYEQYF.

This chain uses TRBV6-1 with TRBJ2-3; D remains ambiguous. Trimming left V 3 bases short and J 3 bases short, with 19 bases between. Looked up from germline, CDR1 is MNHNS and CDR2 is SASEGT. The length of the CDR3 is 17 residues. The CDR3 here is CASSDFGGIQKTDTQYF. CDR3 in DNA: TGTGCCAGCAGTGATTTTGGCGGAATCCAGAAAACAGATACGCAGTATTTT.

The V call is TRBV28, the J call TRBJ2-1; 8 nucleotides match TRBD2. Germline V gives CDR1 MDHEN, CDR2 SYDVKM. Unmatched junction bases numbered 2, after V lost 4 bases and J lost 3 bases. The CDR3 has 14 amino acids. CDR3 region: CASSSGLVYNEQFF. The CDR3 DNA reads TGTGCCAGCAGTTCGGGACTAGTCTACAATGAGCAGTTCTTC.

This sequence joins TRBV10-2 and TRBJ1-6; 9 positions agree with TRBD1. With 9 bases clipped from V and 8 bases from J, the junction kept 8 bases outside the gene matches. The CDR3 runs to 14 residues. Germline V gene lookup returns CDR1 WSHSY and CDR2 SAAADI. CDR3 bases: TGCGCCAGTAGTAGGACAGGGGAGGATTCACCCCTCCACTTT. Encoded protein: CASSRTGEDSPLHF.

This clone was observed a single time. The chain joins TRBV7-9 to TRBJ2-7; 10 nucleotides match TRBD1. This CDR3 has 13 amino acids. The junction had 4 bases not matched to a gene; V was cut back by 10 bases and J by 1 base. CDR1 SEHNR and CDR2 FQNEAQ come from the germline V gene (reference sequence). The CDR3 nucleotides are TGTGCCACCGGACAGGGGGGATCCTACGAGCAGTACTTC. Translated: CATGQGGSYEQYF.

The chain links TRBV5-1 to TRBJ2-7, with TRBD1 matching 10 bases. Germline values: CDR1 SGHRS, CDR2 YFSETQ. This CDR3 has 17 residues. Germline trimming cut 8 bases from V and 5 bases from J; bases unmatched to any gene: 19. This chain's CDR3 is CASFVRSGQGVVDEQYF. The DNA of the CDR3 is TGCGCCAGTTTCGTTCGATCTGGACAGGGGGTAGTGGACGAGCAGTACTTC.

This rearrangement joins TRBV19 to TRBJ1-5, with D uncertain. Germline loops: CDR1 LNHDA, CDR2 SQIVND (reference sequence). Trimming cost V 0 bases and J 9 bases, with 12 bases left between them. The CDR3 loop spans 14 amino acids. The CDR3 loop reads CASSIDSGIGPQHF. The CDR3 DNA sequence: TGTGCCAGTAGTATAGACTCGGGGATCGGGCCCCAGCATTTT.

The V gene is TRBV4-1, the J gene TRBJ1-2; tentatively, D is TRBD1 (6 bases). The ends were cut back, 1 base at V and 0 bases at J, with 12 bases in the middle. There are 16 residues in the CDR3. Germline V lookup: CDR1 MGHRA, CDR2 YSYEKL. The CDR3 protein is CASSQGQGRANYGYTF. CDR3 DNA: TGCGCCAGCAGCCAAGGGCAGGGGCGAGCTAACTATGGCTACACCTTC.